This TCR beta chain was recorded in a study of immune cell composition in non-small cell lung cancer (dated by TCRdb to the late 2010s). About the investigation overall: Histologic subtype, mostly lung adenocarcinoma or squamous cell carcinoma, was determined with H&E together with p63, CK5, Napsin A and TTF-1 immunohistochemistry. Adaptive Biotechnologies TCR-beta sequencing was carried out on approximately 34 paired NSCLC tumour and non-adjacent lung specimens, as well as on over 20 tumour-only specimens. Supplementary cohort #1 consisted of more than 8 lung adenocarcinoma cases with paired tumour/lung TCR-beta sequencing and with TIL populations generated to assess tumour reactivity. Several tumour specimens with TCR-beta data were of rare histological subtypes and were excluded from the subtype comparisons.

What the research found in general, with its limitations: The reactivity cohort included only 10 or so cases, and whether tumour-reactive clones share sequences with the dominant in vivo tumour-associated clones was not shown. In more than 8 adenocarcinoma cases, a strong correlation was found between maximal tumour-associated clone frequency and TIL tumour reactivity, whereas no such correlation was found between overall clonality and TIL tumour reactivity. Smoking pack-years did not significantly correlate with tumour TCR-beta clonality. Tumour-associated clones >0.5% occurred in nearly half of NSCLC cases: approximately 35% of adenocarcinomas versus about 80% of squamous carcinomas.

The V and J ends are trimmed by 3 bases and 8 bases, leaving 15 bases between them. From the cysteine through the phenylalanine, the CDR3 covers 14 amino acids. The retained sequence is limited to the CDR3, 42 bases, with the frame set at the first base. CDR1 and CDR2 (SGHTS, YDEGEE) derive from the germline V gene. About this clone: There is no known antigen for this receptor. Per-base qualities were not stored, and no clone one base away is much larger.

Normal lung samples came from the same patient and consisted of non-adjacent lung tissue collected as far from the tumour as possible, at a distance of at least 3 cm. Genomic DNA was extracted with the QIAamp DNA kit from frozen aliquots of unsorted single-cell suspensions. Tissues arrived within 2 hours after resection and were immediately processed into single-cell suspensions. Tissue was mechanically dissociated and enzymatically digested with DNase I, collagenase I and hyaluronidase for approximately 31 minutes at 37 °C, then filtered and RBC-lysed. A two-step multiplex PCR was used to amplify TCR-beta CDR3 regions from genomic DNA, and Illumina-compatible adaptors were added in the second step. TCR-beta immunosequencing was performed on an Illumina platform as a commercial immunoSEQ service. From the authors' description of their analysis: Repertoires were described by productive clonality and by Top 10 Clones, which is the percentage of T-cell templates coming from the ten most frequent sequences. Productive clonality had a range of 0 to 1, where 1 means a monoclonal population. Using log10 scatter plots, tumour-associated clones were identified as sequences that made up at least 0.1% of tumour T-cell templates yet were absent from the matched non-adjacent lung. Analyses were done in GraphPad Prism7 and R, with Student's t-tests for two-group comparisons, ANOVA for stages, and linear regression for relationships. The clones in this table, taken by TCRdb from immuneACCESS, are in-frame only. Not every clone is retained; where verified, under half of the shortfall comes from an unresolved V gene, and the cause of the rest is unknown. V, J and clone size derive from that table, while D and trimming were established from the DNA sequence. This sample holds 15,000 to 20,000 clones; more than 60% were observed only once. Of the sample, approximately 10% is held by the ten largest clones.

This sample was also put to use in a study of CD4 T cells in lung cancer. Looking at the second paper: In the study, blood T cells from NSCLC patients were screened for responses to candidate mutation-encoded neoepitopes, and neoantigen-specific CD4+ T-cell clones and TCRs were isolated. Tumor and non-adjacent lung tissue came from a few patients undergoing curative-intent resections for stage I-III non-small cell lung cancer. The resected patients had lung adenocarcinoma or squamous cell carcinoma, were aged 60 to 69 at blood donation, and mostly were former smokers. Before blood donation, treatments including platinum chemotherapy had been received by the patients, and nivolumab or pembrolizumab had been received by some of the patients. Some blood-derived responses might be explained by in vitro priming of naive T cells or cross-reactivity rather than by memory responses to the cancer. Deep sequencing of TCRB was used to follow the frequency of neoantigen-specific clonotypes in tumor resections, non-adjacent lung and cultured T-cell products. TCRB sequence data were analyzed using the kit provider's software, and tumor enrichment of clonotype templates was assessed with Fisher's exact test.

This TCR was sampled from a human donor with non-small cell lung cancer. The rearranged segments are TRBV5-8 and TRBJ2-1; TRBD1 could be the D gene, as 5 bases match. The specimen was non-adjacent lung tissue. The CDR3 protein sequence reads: CASSYGREVDEQFF. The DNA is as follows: TGTGCCAGCAGCTACGGCAGGGAAGTCGATGAGCAGTTCTTC.